This T cell receptor beta chain was recovered during a study of PD-L1 blockade in urothelial cancer. Study at large: Study patients had been treated with 0 to 3 previous chemotherapy regimens. At 3 weeks (second dose) and 6 weeks after starting treatment, blood was analyzed.

Concerning this clone itself: Its antigen is currently unknown.

Study results and limitations: When measured at 3 weeks, tumor-associated blood clones expanded more in durable-benefit patients.

Germline CDR1 reads KGHSH; CDR2 reads LQKENI. The CDR3 is 15 residues long. Trimming stripped 1 base from V and 3 bases from J, with 10 bases between. Assay: immunoSEQ multiplex PCR; the TCRdb copy retains only in-frame clones and omits some. Of roughly 56,000 clones listed, around 80% are singletons. The chain combines TRBV18 with TRBJ2-1; perhaps TRBD1 as D (5 bases). The sample consisted of PBMCs, taken around atezolizumab (anti-PD-L1) treatment. The receptor's source is a man in his 70s with urothelial cancer. CDR3 protein: CASSPRLDNYNEQFF. The CDR3 nucleotides read TGTGCCAGCTCACCACGGCTGGACAACTACAATGAGCAGTTCTTC.